These T cell receptor beta chains were read from a single sample in a study of T-cell memory formation after mild COVID-19. TCRdb independently ran MiXCR on the 5' RACE reads; one entry per CDR3 protein. The sample consists of just under 150,000 distinct CDR3 sequences, roughly 6.3% of them appearing once. Sequencing was performed on PBMCs or a T cell subset sorted from them (not recorded which). All receptors come from an adult woman who had mild COVID-19 (a few samples of this study predate the infection). Cell type and time point are not known. Each CDR3 is given with its conserved first and last residue. A D gene is named only where the DNA matches it firmly. Size values are once, few and many counts, or a class for expanded clones, and some rows have none.

>NA|TRBV4-1|few|TRBJ1-2
CASSQETVRGYTF
TGCGCCAGCAGCCAAGAGACAGTGAGAGGCTACACCTTC
>NA|TRBV20-1|NA|TRBJ2-1
CSARDLGVSYNEQFF
TGCAGTGCTAGAGATCTGGGGGTCTCCTACAATGAGCAGTTCTTC
>TRBD2|TRBV4-1|many|TRBJ2-2
CASSPFSGGAGGELFF
TGCGCCAGCAGCCCGTTTAGCGGGGGGGCCGGCGGGGAGCTGTTTTTT
>NA|TRBV20-1|NA|TRBJ1-2
CSARGGSRYGYTF
TGCAGTGCTAGAGGCGGCAGTCGCTATGGCTACACCTTC
>NA|TRBV24-1|few|TRBJ1-3
CATSGDGVSGNTIYF
TGTGCCACCAGTGGTGACGGTGTCTCTGGAAACACCATATATTTT
>TRBD2|TRBV25-1|few|TRBJ2-7
CASSVPYGGRAGYEQYF
TGTGCCAGCAGTGTCCCCTATGGCGGGAGGGCCGGGTACGAGCAGTACTTC
>NA|TRBV20-1|few|TRBJ1-1
CSAPQAGGLTEAFF
TGCAGTGCTCCGCAGGCGGGGGGCCTGACTGAAGCTTTCTTT
>TRBD2|TRBV7-9|many|TRBJ2-1
CASSTPGLAGGSSYNEQFF
TGTGCCAGCAGCACACCGGGACTAGCGGGAGGGAGTTCCTACAATGAGCAGTTCTTC
>TRBD1|TRBV4-2|NA|TRBJ2-7
CASSKRGGGEPTGQYF
TGTGCCAGCAGCAAAAGAGGGGGCGGAGAACCTACGGGGCAGTACTTC
>NA|TRBV5-1|few|TRBJ2-3
CASSPGQILSTDTQYF
TGCGCCAGCAGCCCCGGACAGATTCTAAGCACAGATACGCAGTATTTT
>TRBD2|TRBV5-1|few|TRBJ2-1
CASSPISGGAYNEQFF
TGCGCCAGCAGCCCGATTAGCGGGGGGGCCTACAATGAGCAGTTCTTC
>NA|TRBV11-3|many|TRBJ2-7
CASSSGLREQYF
TGTGCCAGCAGCTCGGGGCTACGAGAGCAGTACTTC
>TRBD1|TRBV10-2|many|TRBJ2-1
CASRDRVYNEQFF
TGCGCCAGCAGGGACAGGGTCTACAATGAGCAGTTCTTC
>NA|TRBV2|NA|TRBJ1-1
CASRALGRTNTEAFF
TGTGCCAGCAGGGCCTTAGGAAGGACGAACACTGAAGCTTTCTTT
>NA|TRBV5-1|NA|TRBJ2-1
CASSLVTIRTNEQFF
TGCGCCAGCAGCTTGGTGACTATACGCACGAATGAGCAGTTCTTC
>TRBD2|TRBV25-1|NA|TRBJ2-4
CASSESLGASGSGDIQYF
TGTGCCAGCAGTGAATCGCTGGGGGCTAGCGGGAGTGGGGACATTCAGTACTTC
>NA|TRBV18|few|TRBJ1-5
CASSPSEGLGNQPQHF
TGTGCCAGCTCACCATCGGAAGGGCTCGGCAATCAGCCCCAGCATTTT
>NA|TRBV5-1|many|TRBJ2-2
CASSLASTGELFF
TGTGCCAGCAGCTTAGCAAGTACCGGGGAGCTGTTTTTT
>NA|TRBV2|NA|TRBJ2-2
CASSQRSQGELFF
TGTGCCAGCAGTCAAAGGTCCCAGGGGGAGCTGTTTTTT
>TRBD1|TRBV19|NA|TRBJ1-2
CASSIDRDLYGYTF
TGTGCCAGTAGTATCGACAGGGATCTCTATGGCTACACCTTC
>TRBD1|TRBV30|few|TRBJ1-5
CAWSVSRGGQPQHF
TGTGCCTGGAGTGTATCCAGGGGGGGACAGCCCCAGCATTTT
>NA|TRBV7-2|many|TRBJ2-3
CASSLQVSTDTQYF
TGTGCCAGCAGCTTACAGGTTAGCACAGATACGCAGTATTTT
>NA|TRBV12-3/TRBV12-4|many|TRBJ1-1
CASSEYKPGNTEAFF
TGTGCCAGCAGCGAATATAAACCGGGGAACACTGAAGCTTTCTTT
>TRBD1|TRBV6-5|NA|TRBJ1-2
CASSYRDRGFYGYTF
TGTGCCAGCAGTTACAGGGACAGGGGCTTCTATGGCTACACCTTC
>TRBD1|TRBV6-5|few|TRBJ1-2
CATRGGATYAYTF
TGTGCCACCAGGGGGGGGGCCACCTATGCCTACACCTTC
>NA|TRBV12-3/TRBV12-4|NA|TRBJ2-2
CASSLVTLPWELFF
TGTGCCAGCAGTTTGGTTACCTTACCCTGGGAGCTGTTTTTT
>TRBD2|TRBV6-6|many|TRBJ2-5
CASSYSGLAGETQYF
TGTGCCAGCAGTTACTCCGGACTAGCGGGAGAGACCCAGTACTTC
>NA|TRBV20-1|many|TRBJ2-7
CSAAHVGKQYF
TGCAGTGCCGCCCACGTAGGGAAGCAGTACTTC
>TRBD1|TRBV7-8|NA|TRBJ1-5
CASSLGGQGTQPQHF
TGTGCCAGCAGCTTAGGGGGACAGGGGACTCAGCCCCAGCATTTT
>NA|TRBV5-1|many|TRBJ2-7
CASSARTEGPYEQYF
TGCGCCAGCAGCGCACGGACAGAAGGCCCCTACGAGCAGTACTTC
>NA|TRBV6-6|NA|TRBJ2-6
CASTHGDVLTF
TGTGCCAGCACCCATGGGGACGTCCTGACTTTC
>NA|TRBV10-3|few|TRBJ2-5
CAISESVEGLNF
TGTGCCATCAGTGAGTCGGTGGAGGGACTCAACTTC
>NA|TRBV18|NA|TRBJ2-5
CASSLLKQETQYF
TGTGCCAGCTCCCTACTCAAACAAGAGACCCAGTACTTC
>NA|TRBV24-1|few|TRBJ1-1
CATSEAGNTEAFF
TGTGCCACCAGTGAGGCAGGGAACACTGAAGCTTTCTTT
>NA|TRBV18|few|TRBJ1-1
CASSPEGTTNTEAFF
TGTGCCAGCTCACCCGAGGGGACTACCAACACTGAAGCTTTCTTT